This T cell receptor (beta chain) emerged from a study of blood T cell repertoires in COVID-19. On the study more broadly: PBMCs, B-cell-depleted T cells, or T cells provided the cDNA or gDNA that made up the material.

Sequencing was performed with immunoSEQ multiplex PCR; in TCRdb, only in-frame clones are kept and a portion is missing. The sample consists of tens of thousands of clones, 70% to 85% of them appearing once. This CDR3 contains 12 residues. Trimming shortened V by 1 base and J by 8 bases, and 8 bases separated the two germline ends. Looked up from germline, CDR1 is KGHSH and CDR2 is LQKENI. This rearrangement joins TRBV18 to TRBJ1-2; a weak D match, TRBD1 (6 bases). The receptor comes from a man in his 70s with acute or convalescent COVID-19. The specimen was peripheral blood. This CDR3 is CASSPQGEGYTF. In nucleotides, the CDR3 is TGTGCCAGCTCACCACAGGGGGAAGGCTACACCTTC.